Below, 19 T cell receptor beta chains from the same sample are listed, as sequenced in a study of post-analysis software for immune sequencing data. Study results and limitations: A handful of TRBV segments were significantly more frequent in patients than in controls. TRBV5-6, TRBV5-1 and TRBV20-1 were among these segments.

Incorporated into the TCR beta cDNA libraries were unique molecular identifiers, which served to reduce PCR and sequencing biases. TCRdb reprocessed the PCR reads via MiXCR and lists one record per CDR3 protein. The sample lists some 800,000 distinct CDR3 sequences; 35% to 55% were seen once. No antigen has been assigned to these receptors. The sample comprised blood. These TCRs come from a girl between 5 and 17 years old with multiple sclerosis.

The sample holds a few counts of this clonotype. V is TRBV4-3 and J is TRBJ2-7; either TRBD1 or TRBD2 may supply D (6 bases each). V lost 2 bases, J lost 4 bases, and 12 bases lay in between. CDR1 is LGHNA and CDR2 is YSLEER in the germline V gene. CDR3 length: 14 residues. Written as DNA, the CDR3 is TGCGCCAGCAGCCAAATAGAGGGGGGATACGAGCAGTACTTC. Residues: CASSQIEGGYEQYF.

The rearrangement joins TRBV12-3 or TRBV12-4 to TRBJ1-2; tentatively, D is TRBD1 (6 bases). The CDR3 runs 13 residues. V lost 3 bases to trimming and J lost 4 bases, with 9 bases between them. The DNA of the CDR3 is TGTGCCAGCAGTTTTGGGGGCACCTATGGCTACACCTTC. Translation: CASSFGGTYGYTF.

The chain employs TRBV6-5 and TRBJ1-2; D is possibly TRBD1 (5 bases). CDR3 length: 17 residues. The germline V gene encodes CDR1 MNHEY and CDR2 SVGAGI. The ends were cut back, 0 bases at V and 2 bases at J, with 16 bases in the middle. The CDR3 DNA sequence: TGTGCCAGCAGTTACTCGGCACCCGGCAGGGCCAACTATGGCTACACCTTC. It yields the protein CASSYSAPGRANYGYTF.

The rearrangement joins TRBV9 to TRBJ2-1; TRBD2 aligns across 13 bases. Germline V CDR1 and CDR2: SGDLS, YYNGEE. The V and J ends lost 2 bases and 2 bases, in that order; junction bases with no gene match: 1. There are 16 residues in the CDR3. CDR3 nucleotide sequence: TGTGCCAGCAGCGTCGGACTAGCGGGAGCCTACAATGAGCAGTTCTTC. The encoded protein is CASSVGLAGAYNEQFF.

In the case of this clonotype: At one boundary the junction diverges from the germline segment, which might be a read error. The CDR3 here is CAISGPGQGASVADMQYF. The CDR3 DNA reads as TGTGCCATCAGTGGCCCGGGACAGGGGGCGAGTGTAGCAGATATGCAGTATTTT. This rearrangement joins TRBV10-3 to TRBJ2-3, with 12 bases identical to TRBD1. Germline V gene sequence: CDR1 ENHRY, CDR2 SYGVKD. This CDR3 region has 18 residues.

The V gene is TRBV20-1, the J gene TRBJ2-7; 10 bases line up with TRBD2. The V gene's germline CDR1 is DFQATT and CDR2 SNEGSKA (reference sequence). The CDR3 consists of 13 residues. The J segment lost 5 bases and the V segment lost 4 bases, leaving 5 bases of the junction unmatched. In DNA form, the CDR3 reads TGCAGTGCTAAAGGACTAGCGGTCCACGAGCAGTACTTC. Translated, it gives CSAKGLAVHEQYF.

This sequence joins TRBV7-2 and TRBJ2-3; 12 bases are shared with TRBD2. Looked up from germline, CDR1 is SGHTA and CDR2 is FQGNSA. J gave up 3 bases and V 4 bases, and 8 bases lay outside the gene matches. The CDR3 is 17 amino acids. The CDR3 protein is CASSSGGGTSGTDTQYF. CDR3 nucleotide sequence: TGTGCCAGCAGCTCGGGGGGAGGGACTAGCGGGACAGATACGCAGTATTTT.

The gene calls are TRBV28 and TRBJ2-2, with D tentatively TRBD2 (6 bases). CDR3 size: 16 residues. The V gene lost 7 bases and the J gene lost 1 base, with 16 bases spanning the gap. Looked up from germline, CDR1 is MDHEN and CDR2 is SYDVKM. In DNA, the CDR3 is TGTGCCAGCACGGGGGTGTGGGATGGGAACACCGGGGAGCTGTTTTTT. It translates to CASTGVWDGNTGELFF.

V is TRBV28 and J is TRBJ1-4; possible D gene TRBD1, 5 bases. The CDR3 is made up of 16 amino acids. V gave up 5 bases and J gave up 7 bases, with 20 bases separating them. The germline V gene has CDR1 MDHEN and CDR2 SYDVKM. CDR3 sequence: CASSPRDPGRAEKLFF. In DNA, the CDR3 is TGTGCCAGCAGTCCCCGGGACCCAGGGCGGGCTGAAAAACTGTTTTTT. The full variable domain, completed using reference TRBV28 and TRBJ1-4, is DVKVTQSSRYLVKRTGEKVFLECVQDMDHENMFWYRQDPGLGLRLIYFSYDVKMKEKGDIPEGYSVSREKKERFSLILESASTNQTSMYLCASSPRDPGRAEKLFFGSGTQLSVL.

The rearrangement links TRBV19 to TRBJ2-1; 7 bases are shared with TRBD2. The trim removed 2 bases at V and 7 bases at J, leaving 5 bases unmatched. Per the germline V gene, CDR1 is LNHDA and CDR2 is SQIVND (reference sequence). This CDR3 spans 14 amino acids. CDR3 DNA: TGTGCCAGTAGTATACGGGAGGTTCGGAATGAGCAGTTCTTC. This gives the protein CASSIREVRNEQFF. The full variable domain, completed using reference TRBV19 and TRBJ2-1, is DGGITQSPKYLFRKEGQNVTLSCEQNLNHDAMYWYRQDPGQGLRLIYYSQIVNDFQKGDIAEGYSVSREKKESFPLTVTSAQKNPTAFYLCASSIREVRNEQFFGPGTRLTVL.

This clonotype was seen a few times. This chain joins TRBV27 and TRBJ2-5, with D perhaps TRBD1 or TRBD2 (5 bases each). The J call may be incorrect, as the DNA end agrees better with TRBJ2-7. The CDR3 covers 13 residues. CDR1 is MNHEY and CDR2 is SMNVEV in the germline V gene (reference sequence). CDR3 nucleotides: TGTGCCAGCAGTGGGGACGGGACCTACGAGCAGTACTTC. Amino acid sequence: CASSGDGTYEQYF.

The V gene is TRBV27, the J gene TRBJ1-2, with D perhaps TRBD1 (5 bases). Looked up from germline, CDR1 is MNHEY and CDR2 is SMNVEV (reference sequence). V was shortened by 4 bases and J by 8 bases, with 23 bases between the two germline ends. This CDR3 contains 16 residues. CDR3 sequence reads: CASSSTGTAGSRGYTF. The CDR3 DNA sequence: TGTGCCAGCAGTTCCACCGGGACTGCGGGCTCTCGGGGCTACACCTTC.

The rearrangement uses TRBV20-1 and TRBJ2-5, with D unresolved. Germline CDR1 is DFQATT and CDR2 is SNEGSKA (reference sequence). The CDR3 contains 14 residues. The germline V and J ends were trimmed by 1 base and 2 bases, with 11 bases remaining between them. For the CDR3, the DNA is TGCAGTGCTAGAGTATCAACCATACAAGAGACCCAGTACTTC. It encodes CSARVSTIQETQYF.

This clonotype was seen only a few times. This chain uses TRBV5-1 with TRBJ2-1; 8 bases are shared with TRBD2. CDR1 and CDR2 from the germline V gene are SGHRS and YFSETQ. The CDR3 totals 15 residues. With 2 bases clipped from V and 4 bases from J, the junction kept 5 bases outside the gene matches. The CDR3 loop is CASSFVQRGYNEQFF. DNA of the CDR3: TGCGCCAGCAGCTTTGTCCAGCGGGGGTACAATGAGCAGTTCTTC.

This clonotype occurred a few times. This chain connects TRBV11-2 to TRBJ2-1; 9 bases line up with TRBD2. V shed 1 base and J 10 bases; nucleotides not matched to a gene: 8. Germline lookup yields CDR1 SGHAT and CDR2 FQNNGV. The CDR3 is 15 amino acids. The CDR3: CASSLVWREGPEQFF. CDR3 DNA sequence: TGTGCCAGCAGCTTAGTGTGGCGGGAGGGGCCAGAGCAGTTCTTC.

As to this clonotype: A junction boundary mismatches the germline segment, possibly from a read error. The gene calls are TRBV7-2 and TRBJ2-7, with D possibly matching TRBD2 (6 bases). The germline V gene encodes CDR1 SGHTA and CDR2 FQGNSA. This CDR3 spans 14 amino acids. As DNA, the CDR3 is TGTGTCAGCAGCTCAGACGGGGGTTCCCACGAGCAGTACTTC. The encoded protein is CVSSSDGGSHEQYF.

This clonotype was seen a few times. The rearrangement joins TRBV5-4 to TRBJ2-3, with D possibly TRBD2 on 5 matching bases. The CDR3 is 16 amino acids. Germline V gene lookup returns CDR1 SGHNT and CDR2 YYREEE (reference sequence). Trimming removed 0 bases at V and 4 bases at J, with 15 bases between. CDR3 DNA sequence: TGTGCCAGCAGCTTGGGGGATGAGGGAATATCAGATACGCAGTATTTT. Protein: CASSLGDEGISDTQYF.

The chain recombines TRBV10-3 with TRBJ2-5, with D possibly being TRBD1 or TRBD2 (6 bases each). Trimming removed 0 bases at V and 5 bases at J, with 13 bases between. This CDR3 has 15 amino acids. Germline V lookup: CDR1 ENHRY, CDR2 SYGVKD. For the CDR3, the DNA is TGTGCCATCAGTGAGTCGGGGGGCGTTGAGGAGACCCAGTACTTC. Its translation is CAISESGGVEETQYF.

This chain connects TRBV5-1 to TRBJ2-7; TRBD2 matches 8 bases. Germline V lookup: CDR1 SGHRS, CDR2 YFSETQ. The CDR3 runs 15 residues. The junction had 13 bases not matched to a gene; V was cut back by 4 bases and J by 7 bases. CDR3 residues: CASSLTAGEIREQYF. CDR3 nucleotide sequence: TGCGCCAGCAGCCTCACAGCGGGGGAAATAAGGGAGCAGTACTTC.